This T cell receptor (beta chain) is from a study of blood T cell repertoires in COVID-19. At the level of the study: The United States, Italy and Spain provided the acute and convalescent COVID-19 samples. Nucleic acid was either cDNA or gDNA, and it came from T cells, B-cell-depleted T cells, or PBMCs.

In the original analysis: Scientists estimated how many nucleated cells there were by amplifying reference gene primers. TCRdb's copy holds only in-frame clones and misses some; the assay was immunoSEQ multiplex PCR. The V and J calls and clone size are taken from that table; D and trimming were inferred from the DNA. Of around 270,000 clones listed, over 80% were seen once; the top ten hold approximately 3.4%. A case of COVID-19 had been met by exposed participants within 2 weeks before study entry. The sequenced sample consisted of PBMCs or T cells enriched from blood (not recorded which). This receptor was identified in a woman in her forties who had been exposed to COVID-19.

CDR3 amino acids: CSATDDWESQEQYF. In DNA, the CDR3 is TGCAGTGCTACTGACGACTGGGAGTCTCAAGAGCAGTACTTC. V is TRBV20-1 and J is TRBJ2-7, with a weak D call TRBD2 (5 bases). CDR3 size: 14 residues. V lost 4 bases to trimming and J lost 7 bases, with 20 bases between them. Germline V CDR1 and CDR2: DFQATT, SNEGSKA (reference sequence).